The 19 T cell receptor beta chains listed next were all sequenced from one sample in a study of vaccination and CD4 T cells after COVID-19. Oncomine TCR Beta short-read sequencing was applied to DNA from cultured CD4+ T cells. MiXCR, applied by TCRdb to the PCR reads, yields one record per CDR3 protein. The data contain about 4,600 distinct CDR3 sequences, approximately 45% of them singletons. This sample's treatment: roughly 10-day PBMC culture with coronavirus spike peptide pools or control peptides (ViraFEST assay). No antigen has been identified for these receptors. What was sequenced was CD4+ T cells from blood, cultured in vitro. The receptors here all came from a human donor who had recovered from COVID-19.

This rearrangement joins TRBV24-1 to TRBJ2-3; possibly TRBD1 or TRBD2 for D (5 bases each). Trimming stripped 3 bases from V and 2 bases from J, with 17 bases between. Germline V gene data show CDR1 as KGHDR and CDR2 as SFDVKD. The CDR3 consists of 17 residues. The CDR3 sequence is CATSDKGTNAPTDTQYF. DNA for the CDR3: TGTGCCACCAGTGATAAGGGGACCAACGCGCCCACAGATACGCAGTATTTT.

The CDR3 nucleotides read TGTGCCAGCAGTTACTCGTACAGACCTTACACCTTC. This encodes CASSYSYRPYTF. The chain has TRBV6-2 or TRBV6-3 and TRBJ1-2; D is unclear. The CDR3 has 12 amino acids. Trimming took 0 bases from V and 11 from J, leaving 10 bases between them. Germline lookup yields CDR1 MNHEY and CDR2 SVGEGT.

The rearrangement joins TRBV12-3 or TRBV12-4 to TRBJ2-3, with 8 bases matching TRBD2. The CDR3 is 21 amino acids. The junction had 17 bases not matched to a gene; V was cut back by 0 bases and J by 0 bases. CDR3 residues: CASSLATWLAGTRGSTDTQYF. DNA for the CDR3: TGTGCCAGCAGTTTAGCGACCTGGCTAGCGGGCACCAGGGGTAGCACAGATACGCAGTATTTT.

The J gene is TRBJ1-2, the V gene TRBV6-1; no reliable D call. Trimming cost V 3 bases and J 4 bases, with 9 bases left between them. The CDR3 is 13 residues long. The germline gives CDR1 MNHNS, CDR2 SASEGT. The CDR3 DNA reads as TGTGCCAGCAGTGATCGAGGTCTCTATGGCTACACCTTC. Translation: CASSDRGLYGYTF.

This CDR3 reads CASSLDYGRTGELFF. Written as DNA, the CDR3 is TGTGCCAGCAGCTTAGATTACGGGAGAACCGGGGAGCTGTTTTTT. The rearrangement uses TRBV7-2 and TRBJ2-2; TRBD2 is a possible D gene (6 bases). The CDR3 is made up of 15 amino acids. Trimming removed 1 base from V and 5 bases from J, with 11 bases in between. Germline-derived CDR1 and CDR2 are SGHTA and FQGNSA.

The J gene is TRBJ1-3, the V gene TRBV24-1; D perhaps matches TRBD1 (6 bases). The germline V gene has CDR1 KGHDR and CDR2 SFDVKD. V dropped 5 bases and J dropped 0 bases, with 10 bases sitting between them. The CDR3 consists of 15 residues. CDR3 in amino acids: CATSAGDSSGNTIYF. For the CDR3, the DNA is TGTGCCACCAGTGCAGGGGATAGCTCTGGAAACACCATATATTTT.

This clonotype occurred a few times. V and J are TRBV4-3 and TRBJ1-2; TRBD1 is a possible D gene (6 bases). CDR3 length: 21 residues. With 0 bases removed from V and 0 bases from J, the gap between germline ends came to 26 bases. The germline V gene has CDR1 LGHNA and CDR2 YSLEER. CDR3 sequence: CASSQDLARVLSWGPNYGYTF. The CDR3 DNA follows: TGCGCCAGCAGCCAAGATTTAGCCAGGGTACTTTCGTGGGGGCCTAACTATGGCTACACCTTC.

The chain is built from TRBV6-1 and TRBJ1-4; no clear D. The CDR3 length is 13 residues. The V end lost 7 bases, the J end lost 0 bases, and 6 bases lay between the germline ends. The germline CDR1 and CDR2 sequences are MNHNS and SASEGT. This chain's CDR3 is CASIGSTNEKLFF. The CDR3 coding sequence is TGTGCCAGCATAGGGTCAACTAATGAAAAACTGTTTTTT.

This chain uses TRBV12-3 or TRBV12-4 with TRBJ2-3, with D tentatively TRBD2 (5 bases). With 3 bases removed from V and 3 bases from J, the gap between germline ends came to 7 bases. This CDR3 is 13 amino acids long. The CDR3 protein is CASSFRETDTQYF. CDR3 in DNA: TGTGCCAGCAGTTTTAGGGAGACAGATACGCAGTATTTT.

This clonotype was counted a few times. This chain connects TRBV7-6 to TRBJ1-6; D not resolved. CDR1 and CDR2 from the germline V gene are SGHVS and FNYEAQ. V was trimmed by 2 bases and J by 8 bases, leaving 7 bases between them. The CDR3 spans 13 residues. This CDR3 reads CASSLSADSPLHF. In DNA form, the CDR3 reads TGTGCCAGCAGCTTATCCGCAGATTCACCCCTCCACTTT.

J is TRBJ2-5 and V is TRBV20-1, with a weak D call TRBD2 (7 bases). Looked up from germline, CDR1 is DFQATT and CDR2 is SNEGSKA (reference sequence). V lost 3 bases and J 1 base, leaving 15 bases between the germline ends. The CDR3 sequence is 15 residues long. The CDR3 DNA is TGCAGTGCTAGTGGACCGGGGGGCCTCCAAGAGACCCAGTACTTC. Its translation is CSASGPGGLQETQYF.

The chain couples TRBV20-1 to TRBJ2-1; 10 bases are shared with TRBD2. With V trimmed by 5 bases and J by 4 bases, 8 bases remained unmatched. CDR1 and CDR2 from the germline V gene are DFQATT and SNEGSKA (reference sequence). The CDR3 has 15 amino acids. The CDR3 DNA is TGCAGTGCTTTCCTTCCTAGCGGGGGATACAATGAGCAGTTCTTC. Protein product: CSAFLPSGGYNEQFF.

The rearrangement uses TRBV6-1 and TRBJ2-3; D is perhaps TRBD2 (6 bases). V was trimmed by 4 bases and J by 1 base, leaving 12 bases between them. This CDR3 is 15 amino acids long. CDR1 and CDR2 (germline): MNHNS, SASEGT. CDR3 region: CASSGKRVGTDTQYF. Written as DNA, the CDR3 is TGTGCCAGCAGTGGAAAGCGGGTCGGCACAGATACGCAGTATTTT.

This clonotype was seen only a few times. V gene TRBV20-1 combines with J gene TRBJ1-6, with D unresolved. The CDR3 totals 15 residues. In germline, CDR1 is DFQATT, CDR2 SNEGSKA (reference sequence). V was clipped by 0 bases and J by 10 bases, with 16 bases between them. The CDR3 DNA reads TGCAGTGCTAGAGATGACCTGGGAGGTGGGTCACCCCTCCACTTT. Its protein is CSARDDLGGGSPLHF.

The chain links TRBV7-2 to TRBJ1-1; a possible D gene is TRBD1 (5 bases). The CDR3 length is 13 residues. Germline V gene lookup returns CDR1 SGHTA and CDR2 FQGNSA. V was cut by 1 base and J by 7 bases, with 10 bases left in between. The CDR3 loop is CASSLVRDGEAFF. The CDR3 DNA reads as TGTGCCAGCAGCTTAGTTCGGGACGGTGAAGCTTTCTTT.

The chain uses TRBV10-3 and TRBJ2-7; D gene ambiguous. Germline V gene sequence: CDR1 ENHRY, CDR2 SYGVKD. Trimming took off 7 bases at V and 5 bases at J, with 15 bases between the two ends. This CDR3 spans 13 amino acids. This chain's CDR3 is CAIKQTLGNEQYF. The CDR3 nucleotides read TGTGCCATCAAGCAGACGCTTGGGAACGAGCAGTACTTC.

The V call is TRBV2, the J call TRBJ2-1; TRBD2 matches 13 bases. Looked up from germline, CDR1 is SNHLY and CDR2 is FYNNEI. With 6 bases clipped from V and 8 bases from J, the junction kept 10 bases outside the gene matches. The CDR3 has 16 amino acids. This CDR3 is CASSPQLAGGIDEQFF. For the CDR3, the DNA is TGTGCCAGCAGCCCTCAACTAGCGGGGGGGATCGATGAGCAGTTCTTC.

The chain combines TRBV7-8 with TRBJ2-7, with 8 bases matching TRBD2. CDR1 and CDR2 from the germline V gene are SGHVS and FQNEAQ. V trimming: 5 bases; J trimming: 4 bases; junction bases outside the gene matches: 10. The CDR3 is made up of 15 amino acids. The CDR3, as DNA: TGTGCCAGCAGCCGTTCGGGGGGGGGGGGGTACGAGCAGTACTTC. It is translated as CASSRSGGGGYEQYF.

The chain combines TRBV6-5 with TRBJ1-5, with D perhaps matching TRBD1 (6 bases). Germline CDR1 is MNHEY and CDR2 is SVGAGI. The CDR3 has 17 residues. Trimming took off 2 bases at V and 2 bases at J, with 16 bases between the two ends. As DNA, the CDR3 is TGTGCCAGCAGTTACCCCCGCAGGGGAGGGGGCAATCAGCCCCAGCATTTT. This gives the protein CASSYPRRGGGNQPQHF.